The present entry profiles one TCR beta chain with its context. The antigen remains unidentified. In making TCR cDNA, 5'RACE template switching added a universal primer site and UMIs to it. TCRdb independently ran MiXCR on the 5' RACE reads; one entry per CDR3 protein. Of hundreds of thousands of distinct CDR3 sequences in the sample, about 3.5% were seen once. The trim removed 2 bases at V and 4 bases at J, leaving 9 bases unmatched. CDR3 size: 17 residues. The V gene's germline CDR1 is SGHVS and CDR2 FQNEAQ. This specimen belongs to a study of T cells after yellow fever vaccination. Overall study findings and caveats: The secondary T-cell response peaked on day 5, not day 15, but was weaker. Reappearance after the booster was seen for most primary-vaccination clones, at 95% to 96% CD4 and about 90% CD8. Researchers cautioned that FACS-sorted repertoires could harbor abundant clonotypes contaminating from the bulk population.

This chain links TRBV7-8 with TRBJ1-4, with 8 bases identical to TRBD1. This TCR derives from a man in his late teens or twenties who received the YFV17D yellow fever vaccine. The sample consisted of PBMCs, taken on the day of the yellow fever booster vaccination. The CDR3 nucleotides are TGTGCCAGCAGCTTAAGTCCCAGGGGGCTTAATAATGAAAAACTGTTTTTT. Translation: CASSLSPRGLNNEKLFF.